This TCR beta chain came from a study of cytomegalovirus exposure and HLA in healthy donors. Germline loops: CDR1 LNHDA, CDR2 SQIVND (reference sequence). The CDR3 consists of 15 residues. Trimming removed 10 bases at V and 0 bases at J, with 18 bases between. Points on this clone: Its cognate antigen is unknown.

Primers: 60 Vbeta forward and 13 Jbeta reverse. Measured with immunoSEQ multiplex PCR; TCRdb has only the in-frame clones, and not every one. The table lists around 210,000 clones, over 75% of them singletons, with about 0.5% in the top ten. Study-wide results and caveats: Cytomegalovirus association was listed for about 150 TCR beta chains.

The chain combines TRBV19 with TRBJ1-1; unclear D gene. Sequenced: PBMCs. The TCR was taken from a boy aged 10-17 years in good health and CMV-seronegative. CDR3 sequence reads: CATQHGEKMNTEAFF. The CDR3 nucleotides are TGTGCCACCCAACACGGAGAAAAGATGAACACTGAAGCTTTCTTT.